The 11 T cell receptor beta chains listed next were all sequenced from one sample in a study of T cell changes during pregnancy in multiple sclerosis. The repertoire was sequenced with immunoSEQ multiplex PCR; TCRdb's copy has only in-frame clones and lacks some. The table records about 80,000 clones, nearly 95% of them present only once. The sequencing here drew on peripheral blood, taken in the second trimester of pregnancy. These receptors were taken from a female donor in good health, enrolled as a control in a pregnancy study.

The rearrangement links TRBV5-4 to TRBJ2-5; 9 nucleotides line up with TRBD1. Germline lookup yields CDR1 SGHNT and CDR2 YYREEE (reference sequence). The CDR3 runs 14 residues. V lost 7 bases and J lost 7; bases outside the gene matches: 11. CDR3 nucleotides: TGTGCCAGCGCCACAGGGGGCGCGCCGGCGACCCAGTACTTC. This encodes CASATGGAPATQYF.

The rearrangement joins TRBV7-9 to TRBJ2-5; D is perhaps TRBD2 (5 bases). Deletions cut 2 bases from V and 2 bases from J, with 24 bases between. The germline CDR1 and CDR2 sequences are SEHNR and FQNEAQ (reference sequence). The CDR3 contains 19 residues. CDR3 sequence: CASSLSSVTTARRQETQYF. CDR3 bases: TGTGCCAGCAGCTTAAGTTCCGTGACTACCGCCCGGCGGCAAGAGACCCAGTACTTC.

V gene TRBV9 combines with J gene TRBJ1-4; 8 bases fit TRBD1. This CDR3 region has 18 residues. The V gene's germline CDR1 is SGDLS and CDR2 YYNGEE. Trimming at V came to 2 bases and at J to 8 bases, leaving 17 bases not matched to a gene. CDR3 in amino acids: CASSVGHNRGKEDEKLFF. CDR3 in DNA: TGTGCCAGCAGCGTGGGTCATAACAGGGGGAAGGAGGACGAAAAACTGTTTTTT.

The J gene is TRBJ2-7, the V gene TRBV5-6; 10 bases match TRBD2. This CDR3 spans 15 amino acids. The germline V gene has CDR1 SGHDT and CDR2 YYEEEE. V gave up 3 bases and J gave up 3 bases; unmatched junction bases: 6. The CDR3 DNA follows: TGTGCCAGCAGCTCGCTAGCGGGAGTTGTCTACGAGCAGTACTTC. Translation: CASSSLAGVVYEQYF. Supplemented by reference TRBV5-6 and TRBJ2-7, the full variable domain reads DAGVTQSPTHLIKTRGQQVTLRCSPKSGHDTVSWYQQALGQGPQFIFQYYEEEERQRGNFPDRFSGHQFPNYSSELNVNALLLGDSALYLCASSSLAGVVYEQYFGPGTRLTVT.

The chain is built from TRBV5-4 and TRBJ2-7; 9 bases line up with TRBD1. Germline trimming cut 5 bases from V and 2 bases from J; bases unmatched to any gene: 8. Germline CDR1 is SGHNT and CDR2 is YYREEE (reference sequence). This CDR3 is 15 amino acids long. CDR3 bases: TGTGCCAGCAGTCAGCGGGACAGGGCCCCCTACGAGCAGTACTTC. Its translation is CASSQRDRAPYEQYF. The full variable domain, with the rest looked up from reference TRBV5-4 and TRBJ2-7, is ETGVTQSPTHLIKTRGQQVTLRCSSQSGHNTVSWYQQALGQGPQFIFQYYREEENGRGNFPPRFSGLQFPNYSSELNVNALELDDSALYLCASSQRDRAPYEQYFGPGTRLTVT.

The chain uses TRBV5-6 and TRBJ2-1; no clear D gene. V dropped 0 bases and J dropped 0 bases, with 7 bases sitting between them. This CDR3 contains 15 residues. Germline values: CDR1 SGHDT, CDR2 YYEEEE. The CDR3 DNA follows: TGTGCCAGCAGCTTGGGTTTCAGCTCCTACAATGAGCAGTTCTTC. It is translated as CASSLGFSSYNEQFF.

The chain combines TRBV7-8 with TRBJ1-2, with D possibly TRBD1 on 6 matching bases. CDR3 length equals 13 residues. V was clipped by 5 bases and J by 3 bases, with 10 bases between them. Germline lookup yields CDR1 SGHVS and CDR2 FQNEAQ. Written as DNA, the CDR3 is TGTGCCAGCAGCCCGGGACACGACTATGGCTACACCTTC. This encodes CASSPGHDYGYTF.

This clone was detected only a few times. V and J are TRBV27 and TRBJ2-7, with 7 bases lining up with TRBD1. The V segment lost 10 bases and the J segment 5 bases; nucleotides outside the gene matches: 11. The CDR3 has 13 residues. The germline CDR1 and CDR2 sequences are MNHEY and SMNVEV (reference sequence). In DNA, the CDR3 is TGTGCCACTCAAGACAGGGTTGGCAACGAGCAGTACTTC. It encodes CATQDRVGNEQYF.

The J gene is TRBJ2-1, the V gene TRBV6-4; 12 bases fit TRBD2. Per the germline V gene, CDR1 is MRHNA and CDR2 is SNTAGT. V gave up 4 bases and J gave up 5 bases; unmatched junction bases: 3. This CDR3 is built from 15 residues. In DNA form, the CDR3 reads TGTGCCAGCAGTGCGGGACTAGCGGGCCACAATGAGCAGTTCTTC. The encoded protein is CASSAGLAGHNEQFF.

Here the CDR3 DNA reads TGTGCCTGGAGTGTAAGGGGGAATGAAAAACTGTTTTTT. Translated, it gives CAWSVRGNEKLFF. The chain combines TRBV30 with TRBJ1-4; weak D call: TRBD1 (6 bases). The CDR3 length is 13 residues. Trimming pared 0 bases from V and 5 bases from J, leaving 7 bases between. Germline CDR1 GTSNPN, CDR2 SVGIG (reference sequence).

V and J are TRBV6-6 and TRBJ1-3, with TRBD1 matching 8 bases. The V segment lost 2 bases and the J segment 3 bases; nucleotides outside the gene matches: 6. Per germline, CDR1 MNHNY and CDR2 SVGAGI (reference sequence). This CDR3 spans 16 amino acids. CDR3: CASSYLQGALGNTIYF. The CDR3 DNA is TGTGCCAGCAGTTACCTGCAGGGGGCTCTTGGAAACACCATATATTTT.